These 15 T cell receptor beta chains came from one sample sequenced in a study of molecular identifiers for immune sequencing clone quantification. TCRdb re-called the PCR reads through MiXCR, storing one row per CDR3 protein. In the table there are 400,000 to 600,000 distinct CDR3 sequences, approximately 25% of which are singletons. The sample taken for sequencing was naive CD8+ T cells from blood, with Jurkat cell RNA spiked in. Sample subset: FACS-sorted CD8+CD4-CCR7+CD45RA+ naive T cells. The receptors derive from a human donor in good health. Some libraries in this study had Jurkat cell RNA spiked in.

Points on this clonotype: A much larger clone differs from this one at a single base, so this may be a read error. The missing conserved phenylalanine or tryptophan at the end of this CDR3 makes a read error likely. The V gene is TRBV20-1, the J gene TRBJ2-7, with D unresolved. The CDR3 has 11 residues. Trimming shortened V by 6 bases and J by 5 bases, and 11 bases separated the two germline ends. Germline-derived CDR1 and CDR2 are DFQATT and SNEGSKA (reference sequence). The CDR3 bases are TGCAGTGCCCCGGAAAGCCACGAGCAGTACCTC. It encodes CSAPESHEQYL.

The CDR3 bases are TGTGCCAGCAGCCCAGGGACAGGGGGCATGAACACTGAAGCTTTCTTT. As protein: CASSPGTGGMNTEAFF. V and J are TRBV6-2 or TRBV6-3 and TRBJ1-1; 12 bases are shared with TRBD1. The CDR3 is 16 amino acids. Germline V CDR1 and CDR2: MNHEY, SVGEGT. The V gene end was trimmed by 6 bases and the J gene end by 0 bases; junction bases not matched to a gene: 5.

This clonotype was found a few times. This chain joins TRBV7-9 and TRBJ2-7, with 8 bases identical to TRBD2. Per germline, CDR1 SEHNR and CDR2 FQNEAQ (reference sequence). CDR3 length equals 18 residues. V was clipped by 4 bases and J by 1 base; unmatched bases: 15. This CDR3 is CASSSLLAGRVGSYEQYF. CDR3 nucleotides: TGTGCCAGCAGCTCCCTCTTAGCGGGAAGGGTCGGATCCTACGAGCAGTACTTC. Combining the CDR3 with reference TRBV7-9 and TRBJ2-7 gives the whole variable domain DTGVSQNPRHKITKRGQNVTFRCDPISEHNRLYWYRQTLGQGPEFLTYFQNEAQLEKSRLLSDRFSAERPKGSFSTLEIQRTEQGDSAMYLCASSSLLAGRVGSYEQYFGPGTRLTVT.

Ten or more counts support this clonotype. The CDR3 DNA is TGTGCCAGCAGGACCTACGAGCAGTACTTC. Protein: CASRTYEQYF. This chain joins TRBV25-1 and TRBJ2-7; D ambiguous. This CDR3 has 10 amino acids. Trimming removed 6 bases at V and 2 bases at J, with 2 bases between. CDR1 and CDR2 (germline): MGHDK, SYGVNS.

With regard to this clonotype: This may stem from a read error, because a much larger clone lies one nucleotide away. The rearrangement joins TRBV5-1 to TRBJ2-3; D unclear. Germline CDR1 SGHRS, CDR2 YFSETQ. CDR3 length equals 14 residues. The CDR3: CTSWSTVYTDTQYF. In nucleotides, the CDR3 is TGCACCAGCTGGAGCACAGTTTACACAGATACGCAGTATTTT.

This chain connects TRBV19 to TRBJ2-5, with 8 positions matching TRBD2. The CDR3 loop spans 14 amino acids. Trimming took 2 bases from V and 2 from J; bases not matched to a gene: 1. Germline V gene lookup returns CDR1 LNHDA and CDR2 SQIVND (reference sequence). DNA for the CDR3: TGTGCCAGTAGTATATCGGGGGGGCAAGAGACCCAGTACTTC. Its translation: CASSISGGQETQYF.

The chain recombines TRBV24-1 with TRBJ1-1, with 7 bases identical to TRBD1. V shed 6 bases, J shed 1 base, and the junction held 4 bases outside the gene matches. Germline V gives CDR1 KGHDR, CDR2 SFDVKD. The CDR3 has 14 residues. CDR3 coding DNA: TGTGCCACCAGTATTACAGGGGAGAACACTGAAGCTTTCTTT. Translated, it gives CATSITGENTEAFF.

This clonotype was recorded many times. This chain joins TRBV15 and TRBJ1-1; 9 bases fit TRBD1. The CDR3 runs to 14 residues. V lost 4 bases, J lost 4 bases, and 4 bases stayed unmatched. Germline V gene sequence: CDR1 LNHNV, CDR2 YYDKDF (reference sequence). CDR3 coding DNA: TGTGCCACCAGCACACAGGGGGCGGGCACTGAAGCTTTCTTT. As protein: CATSTQGAGTEAFF.

This chain links TRBV7-9 with TRBJ1-5; D not certain. Germline V gene lookup returns CDR1 SEHNR and CDR2 FQNEAQ (reference sequence). This CDR3 is built from 16 residues. V lost 5 bases and J 1 base, leaving 15 bases between the germline ends. The CDR3 is CASSPLGVGSNQPQHF. The CDR3 DNA is TGTGCCAGCAGCCCCCTTGGGGTGGGGAGCAATCAGCCCCAGCATTTT. The complete variable domain, with remaining parts taken from reference TRBV7-9 and TRBJ1-5, reads DTGVSQNPRHKITKRGQNVTFRCDPISEHNRLYWYRQTLGQGPEFLTYFQNEAQLEKSRLLSDRFSAERPKGSFSTLEIQRTEQGDSAMYLCASSPLGVGSNQPQHFGDGTRLSIL.

The genes are TRBV4-1 and TRBJ2-7; D might be TRBD1 or TRBD2, each matching 5 bases. Germline loops: CDR1 MGHRA, CDR2 YSYEKL. This CDR3 is 15 amino acids long. Trimming cost V 0 bases and J 3 bases, with 12 bases left between them. The DNA for the CDR3 is TGCGCCAGCAGCCAAGAGGGGACCGCAGACTACGAGCAGTACTTC. Its protein is CASSQEGTADYEQYF.

This chain uses TRBV28 with TRBJ2-7; 9 nucleotides line up with TRBD1. V trimming: 6 bases; J trimming: 5 bases; junction bases outside the gene matches: 11. This CDR3 has 15 residues. Per the germline V gene, CDR1 is MDHEN and CDR2 is SYDVKM. CDR3 protein: CASSSSGQGIDEQYF. The DNA for the CDR3 is TGTGCCAGCAGCTCTTCGGGACAGGGAATAGACGAGCAGTACTTC.

As concerns this clonotype: A single base separates this from a much larger clone, so it may be a read error. V is TRBV29-1 and J is TRBJ2-5, with unresolved D. CDR1 is SQVTM and CDR2 is ANQGSEA in the germline V gene. This CDR3 region has 12 residues. The CDR3 spells CSAFSYQETQHF. The CDR3 nucleotides read TGCAGCGCATTCTCGTACCAAGAGACCCAGCACTTC. The full variable domain, in which reference TRBV29-1 and TRBJ2-5 provide the parts outside the CDR3, is SAVISQKPSRDICQRGTSLTIQCQVDSQVTMMFWYRQQPGQSLTLIATANQGSEATYESGFVIDKFPISRPNLTFSTLTVSNMSPEDSSIYLCSAFSYQETQHFGPGTRLLVL.

The chain carries TRBV12-3 or TRBV12-4 and TRBJ2-3; 11 bases are a match to TRBD1. This CDR3 region has 16 residues. Trimming at V came to 5 bases and at J to 4 bases, leaving 8 bases not matched to a gene. The DNA for the CDR3 is TGTGCCAGCAGTCAAGGACAGGGGGCGGAGGCAGATACGCAGTATTTT. Its translation is CASSQGQGAEADTQYF.

The chain links TRBV30 to TRBJ2-1, with a tentative D call TRBD1 (6 bases). The CDR3 totals 14 residues. The ends were cut back, 4 bases at V and 3 bases at J, with 13 bases in the middle. Germline V gene data show CDR1 as GTSNPN and CDR2 as SVGIG (reference sequence). CDR3 coding DNA: TGTGCCTGGACCCAAAGGACAGACTACAATGAGCAGTTCTTC. This codes for CAWTQRTDYNEQFF. Complete variable domain (other parts from reference TRBV30 and TRBJ2-1): SQTIHQWPATLVQPVGSPLSLECTVEGTSNPNLYWYRQAAGRGLQLLFYSVGIGQISSEVPQNLSASRPQDRQFILSSKKLLLSDSGFYLCAWTQRTDYNEQFFGPGTRLTVL.

This chain connects TRBV14 to TRBJ2-5; 8 nucleotides match TRBD2. Trimming took 4 bases from V and 6 from J; bases not matched to a gene: 16. Germline values: CDR1 SGHDN, CDR2 FVKESK. The CDR3 is 17 amino acids. DNA for the CDR3: TGTGCCAGCAGCCGAGATCTGAGGCTAGCGGGCGCGAAGACCCAGTACTTC. This gives the protein CASSRDLRLAGAKTQYF.